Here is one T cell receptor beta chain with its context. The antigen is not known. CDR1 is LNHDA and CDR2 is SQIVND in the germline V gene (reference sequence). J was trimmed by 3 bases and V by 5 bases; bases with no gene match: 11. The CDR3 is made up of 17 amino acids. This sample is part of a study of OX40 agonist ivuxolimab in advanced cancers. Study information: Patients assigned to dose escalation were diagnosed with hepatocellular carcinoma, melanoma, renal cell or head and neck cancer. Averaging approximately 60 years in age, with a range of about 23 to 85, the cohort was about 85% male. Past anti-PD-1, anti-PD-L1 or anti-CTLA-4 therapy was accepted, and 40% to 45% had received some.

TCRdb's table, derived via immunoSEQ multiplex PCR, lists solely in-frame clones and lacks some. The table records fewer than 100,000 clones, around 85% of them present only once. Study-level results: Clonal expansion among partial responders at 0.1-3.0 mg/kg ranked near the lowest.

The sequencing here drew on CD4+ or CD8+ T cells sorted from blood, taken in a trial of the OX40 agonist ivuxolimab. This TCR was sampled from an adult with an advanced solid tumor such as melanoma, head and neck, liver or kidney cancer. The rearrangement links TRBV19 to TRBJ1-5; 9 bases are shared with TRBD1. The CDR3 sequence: CASSAGQGRVFNQPQHF. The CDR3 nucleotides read TGTGCCAGTAGTGCCGGACAGGGGAGGGTTTTCAATCAGCCCCAGCATTTT.